The 11 T cell receptor beta chains given below trace back to one sample, sequenced in a study of T cell repertoires in cytomegalovirus infection. One entry per CDR3 protein results from TCRdb running MiXCR on the reads. The sample holds 500,000 to 600,000 distinct CDR3 sequences, approximately 17% seen once. Specimen: CD8+ T cells from PBMCs. These TCRs come from a human donor in good health (CMV status not recorded). Some clones in this sample may be carry-over from other donors' samples.

The V call is TRBV20-1, the J call TRBJ2-3, with TRBD2 matching over 10 bases. Trimming removed 3 bases from V and 7 bases from J; junction bases left unmatched: 19. The CDR3 totals 18 residues. CDR1 DFQATT and CDR2 SNEGSKA come from the germline V gene (reference sequence). In nucleotides, the CDR3 is TGCAGTGCTAGGGGGGCCTATAGCGGGGGGCCTCCTCTTTATACGCAGTATTTT. Translating gives CSARGAYSGGPPLYTQYF.

The rearrangement joins TRBV12-5 to TRBJ1-1; TRBD1 agrees at 8 bases. Germline CDR1 and CDR2: LGHNT and FRNRAP. Losses at the gene ends were 5 bases for V and 4 bases for J; bases not matched to a gene: 6. CDR3 length: 14 residues. The CDR3 DNA follows: TGTGCTAGTGGTCAAATAACAGGGGGCACTGAAGCTTTCTTT. Its translation: CASGQITGGTEAFF.

The chain joins TRBV6-5 to TRBJ1-4; tentative D call: TRBD1 (6 bases). This CDR3 region has 16 residues. Germline assignment: CDR1 MNHEY and CDR2 SVGAGI. Trimming stripped 5 bases from V and 0 bases from J, with 13 bases between. As DNA, the CDR3 is TGTGCCAGCAGTCCACGGGAGGGGGCAACTAATGAAAAACTGTTTTTT. It specifies CASSPREGATNEKLFF.

This clonotype was recorded at least ten times. The rearrangement links TRBV7-8 to TRBJ1-1, with a tentative D call TRBD1 (5 bases). Deletions cut 5 bases from V and 6 bases from J, with 10 bases between. CDR1 and CDR2 (germline): SGHVS, FQNEAQ. This CDR3 spans 12 amino acids. This CDR3 is CASSAGTAEAFF. In DNA, the CDR3 is TGTGCCAGCAGCGCTGGGACGGCTGAAGCTTTCTTT.

The table lists this clonotype with many counts. The J gene is TRBJ1-5, the V gene TRBV7-7; TRBD1 aligns across 8 bases. Germline V gene data show CDR1 as SSHAT and CDR2 as FNYEAQ (reference sequence). This CDR3 has 16 amino acids. J was trimmed by 5 bases and V by 0 bases; bases with no gene match: 6. The CDR3 DNA reads TGTGCCAGCAGCTTAGCGCATGGACAGGGCGATCAGCCCCAGCATTTT. Translating gives CASSLAHGQGDQPQHF.

This clonotype was detected ten times or more. Written as DNA, the CDR3 is TGTGCCAGCAGCCCCGGACTAGCAGTCCACGAGCAGTACTTC. Translating gives CASSPGLAVHEQYF. The rearrangement joins TRBV5-4 to TRBJ2-7; 8 nucleotides align to TRBD2. The CDR3 has 14 residues. J was trimmed by 5 bases and V by 4 bases; bases with no gene match: 8. CDR1 and CDR2 from the germline V gene are SGHNT and YYREEE (reference sequence).

This clonotype appeared a few times. The rearrangement links TRBV20-1 to TRBJ2-1, with TRBD1 matching over 9 bases. V was pared by 3 bases and J by 10 bases, with 10 bases of the junction left unmatched. The CDR3 has 14 amino acids. Germline CDR1 DFQATT, CDR2 SNEGSKA (reference sequence). CDR3 residues: CSASRQGQGYEQFF. The DNA for the CDR3 is TGCAGTGCTAGTCGTCAAGGACAGGGGTACGAGCAGTTCTTC.

The chain uses TRBV15 and TRBJ2-6, with unresolved D. V lost 3 bases and J lost 2, with 20 bases in between. This CDR3 has 19 amino acids. Germline V gene lookup returns CDR1 LNHNV and CDR2 YYDKDF (reference sequence). The CDR3 coding sequence is TGTGCCACCAGCAGTAACAGACGGGCTAGAGGTACTGGGGCCAACGTCCTGACTTTC. This encodes CATSSNRRARGTGANVLTF.

This chain connects TRBV15 to TRBJ1-4; D unclear. The V gene's germline CDR1 is LNHNV and CDR2 YYDKDF (reference sequence). There are 15 residues in the CDR3. V lost 1 base, J lost 4 bases, and 10 bases lay in between. For the CDR3, the DNA is TGTGCCACCAGCAGAGCGGTTCAGCGTAATGAAAAACTGTTTTTT. Its protein is CATSRAVQRNEKLFF.

The table lists this clonotype with many counts. The V gene is TRBV28, the J gene TRBJ1-4, with D uncertain. Trimming removed 2 bases from V and 5 bases from J, with 6 bases in between. CDR3 length equals 13 residues. The germline V gene encodes CDR1 MDHEN and CDR2 SYDVKM. The CDR3 DNA reads TGTGCCAGCAGTTTAATAGGGAATGAAAAACTGTTTTTT. Its translation is CASSLIGNEKLFF.

This clonotype occurred many times. The chain uses TRBV28 and TRBJ2-1, with 13 bases fitting TRBD2. V was clipped by 5 bases and J by 0 bases; unmatched bases: 10. The CDR3 loop spans 19 amino acids. Germline values: CDR1 MDHEN, CDR2 SYDVKM. The chain's CDR3 is CASSLPGLAGQISYNEQFF. The CDR3 nucleotides are TGTGCCAGCAGTCTACCGGGACTAGCGGGGCAAATCTCCTACAATGAGCAGTTCTTC.